This T cell receptor (beta chain) comes out of a study of cytomegalovirus exposure and HLA in healthy donors. Overall study results and limits: As confirmed in vitro, a few CMV-associated chains were specific for CMV antigens. Cytomegalovirus status, reportedly, was diagnosed with high specificity and sensitivity by the classifier. Many donors carried some public TCRs, although rarity characterized most TCR sequences. Investigators reported about 160 TCR beta chains as tied to cytomegalovirus.

Per germline, CDR1 SGHRS and CDR2 YFSETQ. The CDR3 extends over 15 amino acids. The ends were cut back, 0 bases at V and 4 bases at J, with 10 bases in the middle. The method was immunoSEQ multiplex PCR; TCRdb's version includes in-frame clones alone and lacks a portion of them. Among 60,000 to 80,000 clones, approximately 86% were seen once, and the ten largest hold under 3.5%. About this clone itself: Its antigen is currently unknown.

The clonotype was recovered from a man aged 30-40 years in good health and CMV-seronegative. The source material was PBMCs. The rearrangement links TRBV5-1 to TRBJ2-2; D remains unclear. CDR3: CASSLAEALTGELFF. The CDR3 DNA sequence: TGCGCCAGCAGCTTGGCCGAGGCACTCACCGGGGAGCTGTTTTTT.